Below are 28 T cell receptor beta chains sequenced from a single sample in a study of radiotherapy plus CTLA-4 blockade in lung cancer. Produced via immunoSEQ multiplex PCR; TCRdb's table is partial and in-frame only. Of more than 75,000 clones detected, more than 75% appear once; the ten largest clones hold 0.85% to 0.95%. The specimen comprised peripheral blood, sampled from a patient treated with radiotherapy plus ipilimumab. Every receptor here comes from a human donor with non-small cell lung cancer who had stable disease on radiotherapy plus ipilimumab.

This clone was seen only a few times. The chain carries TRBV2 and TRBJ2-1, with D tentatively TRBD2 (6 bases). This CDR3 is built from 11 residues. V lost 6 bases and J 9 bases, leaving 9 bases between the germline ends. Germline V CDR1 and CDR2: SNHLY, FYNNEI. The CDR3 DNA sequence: TGTGCCAGCAGACGGGACTCTGAGCAGTTCTTC. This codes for CASRRDSEQFF.

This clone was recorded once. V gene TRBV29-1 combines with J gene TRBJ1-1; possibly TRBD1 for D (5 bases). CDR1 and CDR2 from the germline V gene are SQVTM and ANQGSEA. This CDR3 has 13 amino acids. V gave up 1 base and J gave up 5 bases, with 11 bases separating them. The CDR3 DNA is TGCAGCGTTGAAGCTATGGGGGGAACTGAAGCTTTCTTT. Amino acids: CSVEAMGGTEAFF.

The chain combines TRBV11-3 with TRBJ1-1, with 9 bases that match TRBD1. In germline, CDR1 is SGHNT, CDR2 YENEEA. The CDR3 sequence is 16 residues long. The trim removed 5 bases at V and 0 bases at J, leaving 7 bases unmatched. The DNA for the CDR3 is TGTGCCAGCAGCGATCCGGGACAGGGAATGAACACTGAAGCTTTCTTT. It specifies CASSDPGQGMNTEAFF. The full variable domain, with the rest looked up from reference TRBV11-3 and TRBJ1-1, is EAGVVQSPRYKIIEKKQPVAFWCNPISGHNTLYWYLQNLGQGPELLIRYENEEAVDDSQLPKDRFSAERLKGVDSTLKIQPAELGDSAVYLCASSDPGQGMNTEAFFGQGTRLTVV.

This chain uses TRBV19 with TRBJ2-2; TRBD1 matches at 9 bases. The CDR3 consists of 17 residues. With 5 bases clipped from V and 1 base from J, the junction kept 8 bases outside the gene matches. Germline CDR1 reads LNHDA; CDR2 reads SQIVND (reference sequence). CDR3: CASSPRGQGVNTGELFF. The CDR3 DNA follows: TGTGCCAGTAGTCCAAGGGGACAGGGCGTGAACACCGGGGAGCTGTTTTTT.

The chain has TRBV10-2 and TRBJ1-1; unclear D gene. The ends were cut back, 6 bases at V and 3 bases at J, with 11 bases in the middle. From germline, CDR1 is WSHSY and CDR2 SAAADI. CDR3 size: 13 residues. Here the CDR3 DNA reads TGCGCCAGCAGGGGGAGCGGGGACACTGAAGCTTTCTTT. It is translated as CASRGSGDTEAFF.

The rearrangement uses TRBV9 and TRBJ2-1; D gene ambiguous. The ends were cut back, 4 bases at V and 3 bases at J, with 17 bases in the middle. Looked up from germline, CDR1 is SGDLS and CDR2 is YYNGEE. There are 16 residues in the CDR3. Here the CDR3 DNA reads TGTGCCAGCAGCCCCCTCGGTTGGGCTGACTACAATGAGCAGTTCTTC. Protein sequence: CASSPLGWADYNEQFF.

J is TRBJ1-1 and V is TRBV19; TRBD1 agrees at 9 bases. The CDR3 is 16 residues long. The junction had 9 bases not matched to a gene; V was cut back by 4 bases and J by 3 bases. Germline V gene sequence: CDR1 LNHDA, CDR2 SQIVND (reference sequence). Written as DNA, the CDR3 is TGTGCCAGTAGTACCGCGGGACAGGGATTCTACACTGAAGCTTTCTTT. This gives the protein CASSTAGQGFYTEAFF.

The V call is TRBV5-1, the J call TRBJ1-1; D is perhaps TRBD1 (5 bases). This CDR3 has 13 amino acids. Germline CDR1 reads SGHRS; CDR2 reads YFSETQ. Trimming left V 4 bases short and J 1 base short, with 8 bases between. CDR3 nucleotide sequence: TGCGCCAGCAGCACTCAGGGGAACACTGAAGCTTTCTTT. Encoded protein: CASSTQGNTEAFF.

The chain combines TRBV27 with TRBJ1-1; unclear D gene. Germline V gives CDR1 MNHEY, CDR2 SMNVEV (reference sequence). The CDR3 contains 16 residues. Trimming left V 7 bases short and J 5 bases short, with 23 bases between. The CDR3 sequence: CASNPWAAGRKTEAFF. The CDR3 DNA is TGTGCCAGCAACCCCTGGGCTGCCGGAAGGAAAACTGAAGCTTTCTTT.

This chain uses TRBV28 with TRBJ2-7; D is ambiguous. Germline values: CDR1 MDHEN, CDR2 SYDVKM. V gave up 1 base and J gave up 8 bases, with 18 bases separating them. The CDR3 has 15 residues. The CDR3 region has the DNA TGTGCCAGCAGTTTATCCCGGGCAGCCGCCTCCAAGCAGTACTTC. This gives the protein CASSLSRAAASKQYF. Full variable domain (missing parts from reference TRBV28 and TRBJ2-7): DVKVTQSSRYLVKRTGEKVFLECVQDMDHENMFWYRQDPGLGLRLIYFSYDVKMKEKGDIPEGYSVSREKKERFSLILESASTNQTSMYLCASSLSRAAASKQYFGPGTRLTVT.

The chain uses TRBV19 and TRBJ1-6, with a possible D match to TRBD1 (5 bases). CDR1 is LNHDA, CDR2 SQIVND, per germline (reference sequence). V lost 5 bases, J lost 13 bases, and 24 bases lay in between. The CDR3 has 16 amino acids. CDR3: CASSPQFQVTGTPLHF. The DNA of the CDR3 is TGTGCCAGTAGTCCCCAATTTCAGGTGACGGGGACGCCCCTCCACTTT.

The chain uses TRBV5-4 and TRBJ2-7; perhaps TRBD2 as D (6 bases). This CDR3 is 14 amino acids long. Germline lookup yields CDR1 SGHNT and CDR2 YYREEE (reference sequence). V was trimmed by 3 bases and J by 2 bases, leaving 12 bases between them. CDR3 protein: CASSSPEGTYEQYF. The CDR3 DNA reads TGTGCCAGCAGCTCGCCGGAGGGGACCTACGAGCAGTACTTC.

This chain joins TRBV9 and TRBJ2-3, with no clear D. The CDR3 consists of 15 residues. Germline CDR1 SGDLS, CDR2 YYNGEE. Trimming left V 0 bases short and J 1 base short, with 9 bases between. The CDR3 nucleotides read TGTGCCAGCAGCGTAGTAGGCGGCCGCACAGATACGCAGTATTTT. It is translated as CASSVVGGRTDTQYF.

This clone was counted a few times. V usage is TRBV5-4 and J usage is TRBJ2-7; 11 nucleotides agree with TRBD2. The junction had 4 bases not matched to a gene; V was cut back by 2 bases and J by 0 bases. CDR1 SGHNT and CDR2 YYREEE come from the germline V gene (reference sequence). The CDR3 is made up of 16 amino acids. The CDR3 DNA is TGTGCCAGCAGCTTTTTTAGCGGGGGGGGCTCCTACGAGCAGTACTTC. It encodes CASSFFSGGGSYEQYF. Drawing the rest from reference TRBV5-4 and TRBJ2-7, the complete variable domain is ETGVTQSPTHLIKTRGQQVTLRCSSQSGHNTVSWYQQALGQGPQFIFQYYREEENGRGNFPPRFSGLQFPNYSSELNVNALELDDSALYLCASSFFSGGGSYEQYFGPGTRLTVT.

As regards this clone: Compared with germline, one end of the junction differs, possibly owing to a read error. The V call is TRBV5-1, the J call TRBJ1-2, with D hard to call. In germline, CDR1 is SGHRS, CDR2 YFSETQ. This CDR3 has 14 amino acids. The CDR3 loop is CASSLTWGGNGYIF. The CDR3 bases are TGCGCCAGCAGCTTGACGTGGGGAGGGAATGGCTACATCTTC.

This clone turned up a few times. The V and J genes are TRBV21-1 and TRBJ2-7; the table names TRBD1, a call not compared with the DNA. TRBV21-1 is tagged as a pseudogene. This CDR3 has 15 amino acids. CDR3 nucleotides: TGTGCCAGCAGCACAGTCTCCAACAGGGCGTGGGAGCAGTACTTC. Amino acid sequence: CASSTVSNRAWEQYF.

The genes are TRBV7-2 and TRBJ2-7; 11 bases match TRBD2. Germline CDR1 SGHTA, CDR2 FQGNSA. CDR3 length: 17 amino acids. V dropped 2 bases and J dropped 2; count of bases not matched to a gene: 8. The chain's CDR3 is CASSLYTSGGPTYEQYF. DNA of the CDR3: TGTGCCAGCAGCTTATACACTAGCGGGGGCCCCACCTACGAGCAGTACTTC.

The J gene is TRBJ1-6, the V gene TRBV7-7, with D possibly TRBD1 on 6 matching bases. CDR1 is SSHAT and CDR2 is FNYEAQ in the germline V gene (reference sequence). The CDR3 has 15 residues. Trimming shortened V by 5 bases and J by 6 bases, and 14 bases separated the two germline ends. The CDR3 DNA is TGTGCCAGCAGCCCAGCGACAGGTTCTAATTCACCCCTCCACTTT. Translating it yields CASSPATGSNSPLHF.

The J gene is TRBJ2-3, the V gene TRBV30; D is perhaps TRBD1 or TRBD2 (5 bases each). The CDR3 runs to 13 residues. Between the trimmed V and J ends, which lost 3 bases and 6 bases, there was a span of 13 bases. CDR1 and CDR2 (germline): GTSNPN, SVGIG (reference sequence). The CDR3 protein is CAWRGPAEDTQYF. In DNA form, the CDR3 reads TGTGCCTGGAGGGGACCTGCGGAGGATACGCAGTATTTT. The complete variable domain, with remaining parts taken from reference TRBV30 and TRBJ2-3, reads SQTIHQWPATLVQPVGSPLSLECTVEGTSNPNLYWYRQAAGRGLQLLFYSVGIGQISSEVPQNLSASRPQDRQFILSSKKLLLSDSGFYLCAWRGPAEDTQYFGPGTRLTVL.

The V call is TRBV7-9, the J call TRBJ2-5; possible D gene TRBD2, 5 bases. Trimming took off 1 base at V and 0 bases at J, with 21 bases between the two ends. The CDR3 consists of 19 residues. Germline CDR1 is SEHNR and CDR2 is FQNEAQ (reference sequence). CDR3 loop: CASSLVGEPFWGNQETQYF. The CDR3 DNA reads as TGTGCCAGCAGCTTAGTCGGGGAGCCCTTTTGGGGAAACCAAGAGACCCAGTACTTC. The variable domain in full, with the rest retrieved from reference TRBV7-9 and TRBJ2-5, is DTGVSQNPRHKITKRGQNVTFRCDPISEHNRLYWYRQTLGQGPEFLTYFQNEAQLEKSRLLSDRFSAERPKGSFSTLEIQRTEQGDSAMYLCASSLVGEPFWGNQETQYFGPGTRLLVL.

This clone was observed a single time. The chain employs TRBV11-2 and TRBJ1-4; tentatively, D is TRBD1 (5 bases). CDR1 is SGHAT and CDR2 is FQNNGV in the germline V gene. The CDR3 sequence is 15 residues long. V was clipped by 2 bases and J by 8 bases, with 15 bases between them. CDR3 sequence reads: CASSLIPGSGEKLFF. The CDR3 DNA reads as TGTGCCAGCAGCTTAATCCCAGGGAGCGGGGAAAAACTGTTTTTT.

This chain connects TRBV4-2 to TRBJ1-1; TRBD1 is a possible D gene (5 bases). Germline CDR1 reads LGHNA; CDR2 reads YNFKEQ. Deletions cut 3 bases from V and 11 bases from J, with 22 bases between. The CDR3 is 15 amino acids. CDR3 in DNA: TGTGCCAGCAGCCAGGGGCGCGGCACACCAATTGTCGCTTTCTTT. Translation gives CASSQGRGTPIVAFF.

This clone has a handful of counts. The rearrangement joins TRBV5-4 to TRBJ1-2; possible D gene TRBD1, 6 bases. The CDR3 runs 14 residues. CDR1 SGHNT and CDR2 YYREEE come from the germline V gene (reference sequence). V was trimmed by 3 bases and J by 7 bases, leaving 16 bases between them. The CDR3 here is CASSSGTFPFGYTF. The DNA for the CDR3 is TGTGCCAGCAGCTCCGGGACATTCCCTTTTGGCTACACCTTC.

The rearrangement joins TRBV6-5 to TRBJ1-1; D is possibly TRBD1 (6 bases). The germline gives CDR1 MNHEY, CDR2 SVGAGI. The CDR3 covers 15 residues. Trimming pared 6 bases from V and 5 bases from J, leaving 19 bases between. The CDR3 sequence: CASRKSPDRITEAFF. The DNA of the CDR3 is TGTGCCAGCAGAAAGAGCCCCGACAGGATTACTGAAGCTTTCTTT.

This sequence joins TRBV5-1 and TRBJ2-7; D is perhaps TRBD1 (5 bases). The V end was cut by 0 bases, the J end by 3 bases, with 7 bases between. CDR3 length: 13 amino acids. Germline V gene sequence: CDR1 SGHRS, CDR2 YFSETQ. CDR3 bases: TGCGCCAGCAGCTTGGTTCAGGGCTACGAGCAGTACTTC. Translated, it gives CASSLVQGYEQYF.

The CDR3 region is CASSSPGTGGLLNEKLFF. CDR3 in DNA: TGTGCCAGCAGTTCCCCCGGGACAGGGGGCCTGCTTAATGAAAAACTGTTTTTT. This chain joins TRBV28 and TRBJ1-4; 12 nucleotides match TRBD1. From germline, CDR1 is MDHEN and CDR2 SYDVKM. The CDR3 spans 18 residues. V lost 4 bases and J lost 4; bases outside the gene matches: 10.

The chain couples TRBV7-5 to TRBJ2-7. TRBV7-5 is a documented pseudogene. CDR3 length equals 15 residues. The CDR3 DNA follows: TGTGCCAGAAGGCCCGGCGAGGGGCCGTCCCACGAGCAGTACTTC. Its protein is CARRPGEGPSHEQYF.

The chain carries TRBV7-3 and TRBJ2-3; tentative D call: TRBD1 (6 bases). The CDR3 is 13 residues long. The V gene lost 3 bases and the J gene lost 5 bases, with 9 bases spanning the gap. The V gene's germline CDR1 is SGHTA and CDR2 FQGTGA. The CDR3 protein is CASSFYREDTQYF. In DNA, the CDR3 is TGTGCCAGCAGCTTCTACAGGGAAGATACGCAGTATTTT.